The T cell receptor (beta chain) under discussion was sequenced for a study of T cell responses to AZD1222 COVID-19 vaccine. General study points: White British ancestry dominated among donors, who included more females, and clonal diversity was possibly underestimated.

Produced via immunoSEQ multiplex PCR; TCRdb's table is partial and in-frame only. In the table there are about 140,000 clones, 89% of which are singletons. Germline loops: CDR1 SGHAT, CDR2 FQNNGV. This CDR3 spans 18 amino acids. V gave up 4 bases and J gave up 0 bases; unmatched junction bases: 11. In its sample, this clone was seen once. Its antigen is unidentified. The input for sequencing was peripheral blood, taken on day 0 of AZD1222 vaccination. This clonotype was obtained from an adult in good health. V is TRBV11-2 and J is TRBJ1-2; 10 nucleotides agree with TRBD1. The CDR3 sequence is CASSSLQGTGDSNYGYTF. The CDR3 bases are TGTGCCAGCAGCTCCCTGCAGGGGACAGGGGATTCTAACTATGGCTACACCTTC.